This TCR beta chain stems from a study of blood T cell repertoires in COVID-19. Study background: Sources were T cells, B-cell-depleted T cells, or PBMCs; the material itself was cDNA or gDNA.

Measured with immunoSEQ multiplex PCR; TCRdb has only the in-frame clones, and not every one. Here the sample spans about 480,000 clones, around nine tenths being singletons. CDR1 and CDR2 from the germline V gene are PRHDT and FYEKMQ (reference sequence). The CDR3 loop spans 12 amino acids. The V end was cut by 5 bases, the J end by 1 base, with 3 bases between. Cohort allocation depended upon clinical history that participants reported. Donors in Cohort 3 who had recovered were those with two negative PCRs, healthcare professional clearance, or resolution of their symptoms. The source is a woman in her thirties or forties who had recovered from COVID-19. The sample taken for sequencing was PBMCs or T cells enriched from blood (not recorded which). The chain is built from TRBV13 and TRBJ1-3; D not resolved. CDR3 in amino acids: CASSPSGNTIYF. The CDR3 DNA reads TGTGCCAGCAGCCCTTCTGGAAACACCATATATTTT. The whole variable domain, remainder taken from reference TRBV13 and TRBJ1-3, is AAGVIQSPRHLIKEKRETATLKCYPIPRHDTVYWYQQGPGQDPQFLISFYEKMQSDKGSIPDRFSAQQFSDYHSELNMSSLELGDSALYFCASSPSGNTIYFGEGSWLTVV.